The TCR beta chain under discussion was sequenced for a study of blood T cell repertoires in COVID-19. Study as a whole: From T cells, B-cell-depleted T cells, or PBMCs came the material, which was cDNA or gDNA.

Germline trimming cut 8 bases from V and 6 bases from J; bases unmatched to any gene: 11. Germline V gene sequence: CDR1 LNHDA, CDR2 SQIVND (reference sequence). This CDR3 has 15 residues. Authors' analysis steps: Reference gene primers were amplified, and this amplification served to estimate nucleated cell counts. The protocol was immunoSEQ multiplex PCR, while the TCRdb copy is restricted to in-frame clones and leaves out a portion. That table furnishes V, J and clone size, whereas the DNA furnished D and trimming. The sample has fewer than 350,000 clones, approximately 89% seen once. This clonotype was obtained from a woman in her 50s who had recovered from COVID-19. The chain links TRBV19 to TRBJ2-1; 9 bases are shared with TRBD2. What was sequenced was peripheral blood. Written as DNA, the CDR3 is TGTGCCAGTGGTAGCGGGCTAGCGGGAAGCAATGAGCAGTTCTTC. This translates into CASGSGLAGSNEQFF.